The TCR beta chain described here comes from a study of blood T cell repertoires in COVID-19. Study information: The analysed material was cDNA or gDNA that came from T cells, B-cell-depleted T cells, or PBMCs.

The table lists this clone with a count of one. Original methodology: Estimation of nucleated cell counts was performed using reference gene primer amplification. Sequencing used immunoSEQ multiplex PCR; TCRdb keeps in-frame clones, though not all of them. Clonal size and the V and J genes are those of that table, whereas D and trimming came from the DNA. This sample yields approximately 290,000 clones, of which around 89% are seen a single time; 12% belongs to the top ten. Source material: peripheral blood. This sequence was found in a woman aged 60-75 years with acute or convalescent COVID-19.

The CDR3 DNA reads TGTGCCAGCAGTCCTTCGGTTACCCCCCTTAGCAATCAGCCCCAGCATTTT. Its translation: CASSPSVTPLSNQPQHF. This chain uses TRBV28 with TRBJ1-5; no clear D. Trimming took off 5 bases at V and 0 bases at J, with 17 bases between the two ends. CDR1 MDHEN and CDR2 SYDVKM come from the germline V gene. The CDR3 has 17 amino acids.